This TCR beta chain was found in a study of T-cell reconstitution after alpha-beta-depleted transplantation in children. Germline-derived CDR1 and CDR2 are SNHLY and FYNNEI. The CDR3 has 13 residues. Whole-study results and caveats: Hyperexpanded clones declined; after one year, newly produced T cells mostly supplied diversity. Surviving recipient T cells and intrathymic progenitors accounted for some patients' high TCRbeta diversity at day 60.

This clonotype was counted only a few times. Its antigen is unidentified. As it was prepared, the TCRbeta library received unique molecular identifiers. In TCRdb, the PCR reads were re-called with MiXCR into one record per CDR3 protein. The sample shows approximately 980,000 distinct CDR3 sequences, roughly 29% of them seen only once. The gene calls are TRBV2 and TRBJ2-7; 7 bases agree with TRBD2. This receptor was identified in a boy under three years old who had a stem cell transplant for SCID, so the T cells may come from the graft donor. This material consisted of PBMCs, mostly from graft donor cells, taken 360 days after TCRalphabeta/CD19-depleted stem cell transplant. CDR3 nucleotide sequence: TGTGTCGGGGCTAGCGGATCGTCCTACGAGCAGTACTTC. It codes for CVGASGSSYEQYF.